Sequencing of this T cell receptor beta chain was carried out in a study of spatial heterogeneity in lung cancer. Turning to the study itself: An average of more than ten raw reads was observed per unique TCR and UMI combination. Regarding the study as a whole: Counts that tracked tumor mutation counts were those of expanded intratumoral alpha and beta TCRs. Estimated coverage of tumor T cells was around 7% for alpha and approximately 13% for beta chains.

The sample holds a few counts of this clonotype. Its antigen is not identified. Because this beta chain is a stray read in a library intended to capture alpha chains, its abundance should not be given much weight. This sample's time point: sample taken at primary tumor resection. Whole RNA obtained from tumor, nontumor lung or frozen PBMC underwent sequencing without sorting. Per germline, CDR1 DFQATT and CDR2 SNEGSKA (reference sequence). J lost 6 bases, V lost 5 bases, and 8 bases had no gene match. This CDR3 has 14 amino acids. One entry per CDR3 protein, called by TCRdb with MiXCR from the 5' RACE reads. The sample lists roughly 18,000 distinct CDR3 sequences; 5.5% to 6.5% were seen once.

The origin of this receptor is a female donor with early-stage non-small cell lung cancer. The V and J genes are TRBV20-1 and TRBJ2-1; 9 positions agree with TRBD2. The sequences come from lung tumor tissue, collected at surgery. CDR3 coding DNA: TGCAGTGCTCCCCCGGCGGGAGGGGTCAATGAGCAGTTCTTC. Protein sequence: CSAPPAGGVNEQFF.